The next 22 T cell receptor beta chains were all read from a single sample in a study of control samples from healthy donors and cancer patients. Clones were read by immunoSEQ multiplex PCR, and TCRdb kept only the in-frame ones, dropping some. The sample holds 120,000 to 150,000 clones, 80% to 95% seen once. Sequenced input: blood. Every receptor here comes from a man younger than 30 in good health.

The J gene is TRBJ2-1, the V gene TRBV5-1; TRBD1 aligns across 8 bases. V was pared by 1 base and J by 1 base, with 4 bases of the junction left unmatched. The CDR3 runs 16 residues. Germline-derived CDR1 and CDR2 are SGHRS and YFSETQ. The CDR3: CASSLQRDRSYNEQFF. Written as DNA, the CDR3 is TGCGCCAGCAGCTTGCAGAGGGACAGGTCCTACAATGAGCAGTTCTTC.

The chain has TRBV5-1 and TRBJ2-1, with 11 bases fitting TRBD2. The V and J ends lost 1 base and 3 bases, in that order; junction bases with no gene match: 3. CDR3 length: 16 amino acids. The V gene's germline CDR1 is SGHRS and CDR2 YFSETQ. DNA of the CDR3: TGCGCCAGCAGCTTGTTAACTAGCGGGAGCTACAATGAGCAGTTCTTC. Translated: CASSLLTSGSYNEQFF.

This clone was recorded only once. V is TRBV3-1 (or the pseudogene TRBV3-2) and J is TRBJ1-4, with 8 nucleotides matching TRBD1. V lost 8 bases, J lost 7 bases, and 12 bases stayed unmatched. CDR1 and CDR2 from the germline V gene are LGHDT and YNNKEL (reference sequence). The CDR3 totals 15 residues. In nucleotides, the CDR3 is TGTGCCAGCGGTGGACAGGGCGAATATGGTGAAAAACTGTTTTTT. Translation gives CASGGQGEYGEKLFF.

The V and J genes are TRBV6-6 and TRBJ2-7; 8 bases fit TRBD2. The CDR3 sequence is 17 residues long. With 5 bases clipped from V and 2 bases from J, the junction kept 14 bases outside the gene matches. CDR1 and CDR2 from the germline V gene are MNHNY and SVGAGI (reference sequence). In nucleotides, the CDR3 is TGTGCCAGCAGTCTGGCGGGGGGCCTTCCCATTACCTACGAGCAGTACTTC. Its translation: CASSLAGGLPITYEQYF.

The V call is TRBV10-2, the J call TRBJ1-2, with D possibly being TRBD1 (5 bases). The germline V gene has CDR1 WSHSY and CDR2 SAAADI. The CDR3 is 13 residues long. Deletions cut 3 bases from V and 7 bases from J, with 12 bases between. CDR3 region: CASSDLDISGYTF. DNA of the CDR3: TGCGCCAGCAGTGATTTGGACATCAGTGGCTACACCTTC.

The V and J genes are TRBV5-1 and TRBJ2-3, with TRBD2 matching over 13 bases. Trimming took 6 bases from V and 3 from J; bases not matched to a gene: 1. The CDR3 totals 14 residues. Germline V lookup: CDR1 SGHRS, CDR2 YFSETQ. CDR3 in amino acids: CASKTSGGTDTQYF. The CDR3 nucleotides read TGCGCCAGCAAGACTAGCGGGGGGACAGATACGCAGTATTTT.

The V and J genes are TRBV28 and TRBJ2-7, with D possibly matching TRBD1 (5 bases). Trimming stripped 2 bases from V and 0 bases from J, with 8 bases between. From germline, CDR1 is MDHEN and CDR2 SYDVKM. The CDR3 spans 14 residues. The CDR3 bases are TGTGCCAGCAGTTTACAAGGACACTCCTACGAGCAGTACTTC. Its protein is CASSLQGHSYEQYF.

The chain links TRBV6-5 to TRBJ2-1, with TRBD2 identical over 9 bases. Trimming cost V 0 bases and J 9 bases; bases outside gene matches: 6. Germline V lookup: CDR1 MNHEY, CDR2 SVGAGI. The CDR3 is 15 residues long. The CDR3 sequence is CASSYSRRGGSEQFF. CDR3 nucleotide sequence: TGTGCCAGCAGTTACTCGAGGCGGGGGGGCAGTGAGCAGTTCTTC.

Points on this clone: Additional DNA sequences in this sample encode the identical CDR3. The CDR3 DNA is TGCGCCAGCAGCTTAACAGGTTACAATGAGCAGTTCTTC. This translates into CASSLTGYNEQFF. This chain connects TRBV5-1 to TRBJ2-1; D is possibly TRBD1 (5 bases). This CDR3 has 13 amino acids. Deletions cut 2 bases from V and 4 bases from J, with 7 bases between. Germline CDR1 is SGHRS and CDR2 is YFSETQ.

The rearrangement uses TRBV3-1 (or the pseudogene TRBV3-2) and TRBJ2-7; 9 bases map to TRBD2. The CDR3 is 16 amino acids. V shed 1 base, J shed 7 bases, and the junction held 11 bases outside the gene matches. Germline-derived CDR1 and CDR2 are LGHDT and YNNKEL (reference sequence). CDR3 nucleotide sequence: TGTGCCAGCAGCCAAGTTCCTAGCGGGACCTTCGTTGAGCAGTACTTC. Translated, it gives CASSQVPSGTFVEQYF.

This chain joins TRBV3-1 (or the pseudogene TRBV3-2) and TRBJ2-1; 8 positions match TRBD2. V trimming: 0 bases; J trimming: 10 bases; junction bases outside the gene matches: 17. CDR1 is LGHDT and CDR2 is YNNKEL in the germline V gene (reference sequence). The CDR3 loop spans 18 amino acids. The CDR3 reads CASSQEASGGLTGNEQFF. As DNA, the CDR3 is TGTGCCAGCAGCCAAGAGGCCAGCGGGGGCCTGACCGGGAACGAGCAGTTCTTC.

The chain has TRBV6-2 or TRBV6-3 and TRBJ1-1; D not resolved. The V gene's germline CDR1 is MNHEY and CDR2 SVGEGT. The CDR3 runs 14 residues. Trimming pared 2 bases from V and 1 base from J, leaving 8 bases between. CDR3 DNA: TGTGCCAGCAGTTACCCTCGGAAGAACACTGAAGCTTTCTTT. Encoded protein: CASSYPRKNTEAFF.

This chain connects TRBV7-2 to TRBJ2-7; weak D call: TRBD2 (5 bases). Trimming removed 4 bases at V and 6 bases at J, with 10 bases between. From germline, CDR1 is SGHTA and CDR2 FQGNSA. The CDR3 is 12 amino acids. The CDR3 loop is CASSSNSAEQYF. CDR3 DNA sequence: TGTGCCAGCAGCTCCAATAGCGCCGAGCAGTACTTC.

This chain uses TRBV24-1 with TRBJ1-2; perhaps TRBD1 as D (5 bases). Germline-derived CDR1 and CDR2 are KGHDR and SFDVKD. Trimming left V 9 bases short and J 7 bases short, with 35 bases between. This CDR3 region has 19 residues. In DNA, the CDR3 is TGTGCCACCCAACCATCCGCCGCCGGGACGGAGCTCTCTCAGGGTGGCTACACCTTC. The encoded protein is CATQPSAAGTELSQGGYTF.

This chain connects TRBV7-8 to TRBJ2-2; D remains unclear. Germline CDR1 SGHVS, CDR2 FQNEAQ. The CDR3 has 16 residues. V lost 5 bases and J lost 3, with 16 bases in between. In DNA, the CDR3 is TGTGCCAGCAGCCCCCGTTTGGGGATGGACACCGGGGAGCTGTTTTTT. It specifies CASSPRLGMDTGELFF.

The rearrangement links TRBV27 to TRBJ1-1; the D is unclear. The V end lost 5 bases, the J end lost 1 base, and 8 bases lay between the germline ends. This CDR3 spans 13 amino acids. Germline CDR1 is MNHEY and CDR2 is SMNVEV (reference sequence). CDR3 nucleotides: TGTGCCAGCAGTCTGAGCAAGAACACTGAAGCTTTCTTT. Its translation is CASSLSKNTEAFF.

Concerning this clone itself: The sample has other DNA sequences that encode this CDR3 too. CDR3 in DNA: TGTGCCAGCAGTCCCCGGACTGAAGCTTTCTTT. Protein product: CASSPRTEAFF. This chain connects TRBV12-3 or TRBV12-4 to TRBJ1-1; D gene ambiguous. The CDR3 contains 11 residues. The V end was cut by 5 bases, the J end by 5 bases, with 6 bases between.

The chain is built from TRBV30 and TRBJ1-3, with D perhaps TRBD1 (6 bases). The CDR3 sequence is 18 residues long. CDR1 GTSNPN and CDR2 SVGIG come from the germline V gene (reference sequence). V gave up 3 bases and J gave up 2 bases, with 23 bases separating them. This chain's CDR3 is CAWRKRTEVPRAGNTIYF. The CDR3 nucleotides read TGTGCCTGGAGGAAGAGGACAGAAGTACCCAGAGCTGGAAACACCATATATTTT.

This chain links TRBV7-2 with TRBJ2-7, with 7 bases that match TRBD2. The length of the CDR3 is 14 residues. Losses at the gene ends were 3 bases for V and 5 bases for J; bases not matched to a gene: 7. CDR1 and CDR2 from the germline V gene are SGHTA and FQGNSA. The CDR3 bases are TGTGCCAGCAGCTTCTCGACTAGCAGGGACGAGCAGTACTTC. Encoded protein: CASSFSTSRDEQYF.

The V gene is TRBV11-2, the J gene TRBJ2-5; D is unclear. Trimming stripped 1 base from V and 5 bases from J, with 17 bases between. Germline CDR1 SGHAT, CDR2 FQNNGV. CDR3 length: 16 residues. The chain's CDR3 is CASSLASIKPVETQYF. CDR3 coding DNA: TGTGCCAGCAGCTTAGCATCCATTAAGCCAGTCGAGACCCAGTACTTC.

The chain combines TRBV6-5 with TRBJ2-7; D unresolved. Germline loops: CDR1 MNHEY, CDR2 SVGAGI. The CDR3 loop spans 14 amino acids. Trimming removed 6 bases at V and 1 base at J, with 13 bases between. The CDR3 sequence is CASRRVPNSYEQYF. In DNA, the CDR3 is TGTGCCAGCAGGAGAGTACCTAATTCCTACGAGCAGTACTTC.

V is TRBV18 and J is TRBJ2-2; 8 bases fit TRBD2. CDR1 and CDR2 (germline): KGHSH, LQKENI. There are 15 residues in the CDR3. J gave up 1 base and V 3 bases, and 1 base lay outside the gene matches. The DNA for the CDR3 is TGTGCCAGCTCACCCGGGAGGGTGAACACCGGGGAGCTGTTTTTT. Its protein is CASSPGRVNTGELFF.